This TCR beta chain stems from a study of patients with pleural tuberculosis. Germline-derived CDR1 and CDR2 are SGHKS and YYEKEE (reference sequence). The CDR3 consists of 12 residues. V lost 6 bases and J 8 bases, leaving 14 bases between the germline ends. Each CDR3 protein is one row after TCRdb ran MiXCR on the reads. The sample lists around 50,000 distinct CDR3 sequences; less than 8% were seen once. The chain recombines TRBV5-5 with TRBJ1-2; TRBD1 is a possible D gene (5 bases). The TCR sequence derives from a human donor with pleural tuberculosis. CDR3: CASTPGTGGYTF. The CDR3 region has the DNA TGTGCCAGCACTCCCGGGACTGGGGGCTACACCTTC.